A selection of T cell receptor beta chains follows, all from one sample in a study of shared clonotypes between healthy human individuals. Sequenced by immunoSEQ multiplex PCR; TCRdb stores in-frame clones only, minus some. Of over 2 million clones listed, over 85% were seen once; the top ten hold 1.1%. The source material was naive CD8+ T cells sorted from blood. Receptors originate from a man aged 18 to 35 in good health. CDR3s include the opening cysteine and the closing phenylalanine or tryptophan. The D gene is left open where the match is weak. A row's size may be missing; if present it is once, few, many or a size class.

J: TRBJ1-3; size: NA; V: TRBV6-6; length: 15; D: NA; CDR3: CASSYYPISGNTIYF; DNA: TGTGCCAGCAGTTACTACCCGATATCTGGAAACACCATATATTTT
J: TRBJ1-2; size: once; V: TRBV29-1; length: 12; D: NA; CDR3: CSVDGRNYGYTF; DNA: TGCAGCGTTGACGGGCGGAACTATGGCTACACCTTC
J: TRBJ2-1; size: NA; V: TRBV6-5; length: 13; D: NA; CDR3: CASSFGLYNEQFF; DNA: TGTGCCAGCAGTTTCGGACTCTACAATGAGCAGTTCTTC
J: TRBJ2-5; size: NA; V: TRBV27; length: 15; D: TRBD2; CDR3: CASSYGEAGVETQYF; DNA: TGTGCCAGCAGCTACGGGGAGGCGGGAGTTGAGACCCAGTACTTC
J: TRBJ2-5; size: NA; V: TRBV7-8; length: 14; D: NA; CDR3: CASQRGTWIETQYF; DNA: TGTGCCTCGCAGAGGGGGACCTGGATAGAGACCCAGTACTTC
J: TRBJ2-1; size: NA; V: TRBV2; length: 18; D: TRBD2; CDR3: CASSDLAGGPKSYNEQFF; DNA: TGTGCCAGCAGCGATCTAGCGGGGGGACCCAAATCCTACAATGAGCAGTTCTTC
J: TRBJ2-7; size: NA; V: TRBV29-1; length: 13; D: NA; CDR3: CSVEDRVTYEQYF; DNA: TGCAGCGTTGAGGATAGGGTCACCTACGAGCAGTACTTC
J: TRBJ2-7; size: NA; V: TRBV29-1; length: 17; D: TRBD2; CDR3: CSVEIPLGSGGSYEQYF; DNA: TGCAGCGTTGAAATCCCCCTGGGTAGCGGGGGCTCCTACGAGCAGTACTTC
J: TRBJ2-5; size: NA; V: TRBV11-2; length: 16; D: NA; CDR3: CASSTLGAGEQETQYF; DNA: TGTGCCAGCAGCACTCTGGGGGCGGGTGAACAAGAGACCCAGTACTTC
J: TRBJ1-2; size: NA; V: TRBV27; length: 15; D: TRBD1; CDR3: CASSPLQGLSYGYTF; DNA: TGTGCCAGCAGTCCACTACAGGGGTTGAGCTATGGCTACACCTTC
J: TRBJ2-5; size: once; V: TRBV9; length: 15; D: TRBD1; CDR3: CASSFGTGVGETQYF; DNA: TGTGCCAGCAGCTTCGGGACAGGGGTAGGGGAGACCCAGTACTTC
J: TRBJ1-6; size: NA; V: TRBV7-7; length: 13; D: NA; CDR3: CASSLTADSPLHF; DNA: TGTGCTAGCAGCCTTACAGCGGATTCACCCCTCCACTTT
J: TRBJ2-1; size: NA; V: TRBV4-1; length: 14; D: NA; CDR3: CASSQERLDPEQFF; DNA: TGCGCCAGCAGCCAAGAAAGACTAGATCCTGAGCAGTTCTTC
J: TRBJ1-2; size: NA; V: TRBV12-5; length: 13; D: NA; CDR3: CASGTGSNYGYTF; DNA: TGTGCTAGTGGCACCGGGTCGAACTATGGCTACACCTTC
J: TRBJ2-7; size: NA; V: TRBV9; length: 14; D: NA; CDR3: CASSVDLGAGEQYF; DNA: TGTGCCAGCAGCGTAGATCTAGGGGCGGGCGAGCAGTACTTC
J: TRBJ2-2; size: NA; V: TRBV2; length: 14; D: TRBD1; CDR3: CASSAQGADGELFF; DNA: TGTGCCAGCAGTGCCCAGGGGGCTGACGGGGAGCTGTTTTTT
J: TRBJ1-1; size: NA; V: TRBV10-2; length: 17; D: NA; CDR3: CASSESVQGWENTEAFF; DNA: TGCGCCAGCAGTGAGTCCGTACAGGGTTGGGAGAACACTGAAGCTTTCTTT
J: TRBJ1-1; size: NA; V: TRBV28; length: 11; D: NA; CDR3: CASSLLRVAFF; DNA: TGTGCCAGCAGTTTGCTGAGGGTGGCTTTCTTT
J: TRBJ2-7; size: once; V: TRBV28; length: 14; D: NA; CDR3: CASSPRGAEYEQYF; DNA: TGTGCCAGCAGCCCCCGGGGGGCCGAATACGAGCAGTACTTC
J: TRBJ2-3; size: NA; V: TRBV7-8; length: 14; D: TRBD1; CDR3: CASSKTGTTDTQYF; DNA: TGTGCCAGCAGCAAGACAGGGACCACAGATACGCAGTATTTT
J: TRBJ2-3; size: NA; V: TRBV9; length: 17; D: TRBD2; CDR3: CASSVEREATSTDTQYF; DNA: TGTGCCAGCAGCGTCGAGCGGGAGGCCACTAGCACAGATACGCAGTATTTT
J: TRBJ2-3; size: once; V: TRBV5-8; length: 15; D: NA; CDR3: CASSLGSGPTDTQYF; DNA: TGTGCCAGCAGCTTGGGAAGCGGCCCCACAGATACGCAGTATTTT
J: TRBJ2-7; size: NA; V: TRBV27; length: 15; D: TRBD1; CDR3: CASSPGTGGLYEQYF; DNA: TGTGCCAGCAGCCCCGGGACAGGGGGCCTCTACGAGCAGTACTTC
J: TRBJ1-2; size: NA; V: TRBV28; length: 14; D: NA; CDR3: CASSSFSGGYGYTF; DNA: TGTGCCAGCAGTTCCTTTTCGGGGGGCTATGGCTACACCTTC
J: TRBJ1-2; size: NA; V: TRBV27; length: 15; D: TRBD1; CDR3: CASSLSSEGATGYTF; DNA: TGTGCCAGCAGTTTATCGTCCGAGGGGGCGACGGGCTACACCTTC
J: TRBJ2-5; size: NA; V: TRBV19; length: 16; D: NA; CDR3: CASSIAPGGLKETQYF; DNA: TGTGCCAGTAGTATAGCTCCCGGGGGACTCAAAGAGACCCAGTACTTC
J: TRBJ2-7; size: NA; V: TRBV7-2; length: 15; D: NA; CDR3: CASSLHETVLYEQYF; DNA: TGTGCCAGCAGCTTACACGAGACAGTACTCTACGAGCAGTACTTC
J: TRBJ2-7; size: NA; V: TRBV28; length: 15; D: NA; CDR3: CASSFDRSGAYEQYF; DNA: TGTGCCAGCAGCTTCGACAGGTCTGGAGCCTACGAGCAGTACTTC
J: TRBJ2-5; size: NA; V: TRBV19; length: 14; D: NA; CDR3: CASSIEGPGETQYF; DNA: TGTGCCAGTAGTATAGAGGGGCCGGGCGAGACCCAGTACTTC
J: TRBJ1-1; size: NA; V: TRBV5-5; length: 15; D: TRBD1; CDR3: CASSFSTGGTTEAFF; DNA: TGTGCCAGCAGCTTTTCGACAGGGGGCACCACTGAAGCTTTCTTT
J: TRBJ2-1; size: once; V: TRBV11-2; length: 16; D: TRBD2; CDR3: CASSSTHTSVDNEQFF; DNA: TGTGCCAGCAGCTCGACACACACTAGCGTTGACAATGAGCAGTTCTTC
J: TRBJ2-7; size: NA; V: TRBV19; length: 16; D: NA; CDR3: CASSIYPSLARHEQYF; DNA: TGTGCCAGTAGTATATACCCTTCTTTAGCGCGCCACGAGCAGTACTTC
J: TRBJ1-5; size: once; V: TRBV4-2; length: 14; D: NA; CDR3: CASSEGLGVQPQHF; DNA: TGTGCCAGCAGCGAGGGATTGGGGGTCCAGCCCCAGCATTTT
J: TRBJ2-7; size: NA; V: TRBV15; length: 15; D: NA; CDR3: CATSSGRGAPYEQYF; DNA: TGTGCCACCAGCAGTGGGCGCGGGGCCCCCTACGAGCAGTACTTC
J: TRBJ2-2; size: NA; V: TRBV7-9; length: 18; D: TRBD2; CDR3: CASSLETSDQTNTGELFF; DNA: TGTGCCAGCAGCTTAGAGACTAGCGACCAGACGAACACCGGGGAGCTGTTTTTT
J: TRBJ2-1; size: NA; V: TRBV19; length: 16; D: TRBD2; CDR3: CASRKEREAPYNEQFF; DNA: TGTGCCAGTAGAAAAGAGCGGGAGGCCCCCTACAATGAGCAGTTCTTC
J: TRBJ2-3; size: NA; V: TRBV6-5; length: 14; D: NA; CDR3: CASSYGQGVDTQYF; DNA: TGTGCCAGCAGTTACGGCCAGGGTGTAGATACGCAGTATTTT
J: TRBJ2-7; size: NA; V: TRBV28; length: 14; D: NA; CDR3: CASSLGWAYYEQYF; DNA: TGTGCCAGCAGTCTCGGATGGGCTTACTACGAGCAGTACTTC
J: TRBJ2-7; size: NA; V: TRBV19; length: 15; D: TRBD2; CDR3: CASSIYLGLPYEQYF; DNA: TGTGCCAGTAGTATATATTTGGGACTACCCTACGAGCAGTACTTC
J: TRBJ1-4; size: NA; V: TRBV4-1; length: 19; D: NA; CDR3: CASSHPPRSAGSTNEKLFF; DNA: TGCGCCAGCAGCCACCCCCCAAGGAGCGCGGGATCAACTAATGAAAAACTGTTTTTT
J: TRBJ2-3; size: NA; V: TRBV30; length: 14; D: NA; CDR3: CAFTGVVSTDTQYF; DNA: TGTGCCTTCACAGGAGTCGTAAGCACAGATACGCAGTATTTT
J: TRBJ2-3; size: NA; V: TRBV29-1; length: 13; D: NA; CDR3: CSVAGASTDTQYF; DNA: TGCAGCGTTGCGGGGGCTTCCACAGATACGCAGTATTTT
J: TRBJ1-1; size: few; V: TRBV19; length: 15; D: NA; CDR3: CASSSHRVKNTEAFF; DNA: TGTGCCAGTAGTAGCCACAGGGTTAAGAATACTGAAGCTTTCTTT
J: TRBJ2-7; size: NA; V: TRBV6-1; length: 14; D: TRBD2; CDR3: CASGTWGGAYEQYF; DNA: TGTGCCAGCGGAACTTGGGGGGGAGCCTACGAGCAGTACTTC
J: TRBJ2-1; size: NA; V: TRBV13; length: 14; D: TRBD2; CDR3: CASSLGLADNEQFF; DNA: TGTGCCAGCAGCCTGGGACTAGCGGACAATGAGCAGTTCTTC
J: TRBJ1-1; size: NA; V: TRBV4-1; length: 13; D: NA; CDR3: CASSDRKNTEAFF; DNA: TGCGCCAGCAGTGACAGAAAGAACACTGAAGCTTTCTTT
J: TRBJ1-6; size: NA; V: TRBV27; length: 14; D: TRBD1; CDR3: CASRVAGTGRPLHF; DNA: TGTGCCAGCAGGGTGGCCGGGACAGGGAGACCCCTCCACTTT
J: TRBJ2-3; size: NA; V: TRBV27; length: 14; D: NA; CDR3: CASSQTPPTDTQYF; DNA: TGTGCCAGCTCCCAGACCCCCCCCACAGATACGCAGTATTTT
J: TRBJ1-4; size: NA; V: TRBV25-1; length: 15; D: NA; CDR3: CASSEYSGTNEKLFF; DNA: TGTGCCAGCAGTGAATATAGTGGAACTAATGAAAAACTGTTTTTT